The 5 T cell receptor beta chains given below trace back to one sample, sequenced in a study of blood T cells in healthy people across ages (dated by TCRdb to the mid-2010s). The method behind the library was 5' RACE. Sequencing instrument: Illumina HiSeq 2500. A second PCR of roughly 6 to 12 cycles was run with a J-beta primer mix and a sample-barcoded 5' primer. The public reads were reprocessed in TCRdb via fastp at Q25 and MiXCR, keeping in-frame beta chains. Rows merge per CDR3 protein into single entries with the most common DNA and genes. The sample table contains 700,000 to 1,000,000 distinct CDR3 sequences; only one count was recorded for under 55% of them. The ten largest clones capture nearly 20% of the sample. The sequenced sample was blood. All receptors derive from a man aged 55 to 70 in good health.

This clonotype was observed a few times. The J gene is TRBJ1-4, the V gene TRBV15; 9 nucleotides align to TRBD1. CDR1 and CDR2 (germline): LNHNV, YYDKDF (reference sequence). The CDR3 length is 15 residues. After removal of 1 base from V and 7 bases from J, the junction contained 4 bases not matched to a gene. CDR3 protein: CATSRAGTGFEKLFF. As DNA, the CDR3 is TGTGCCACCAGCAGAGCTGGGACAGGGTTTGAAAAACTGTTTTTT.

The chain is built from TRBV6-5 and TRBJ1-1, with D unclear. Germline V gene lookup returns CDR1 MNHEY and CDR2 SVGAGI. This CDR3 has 15 amino acids. With 1 base removed from V and 1 base from J, the gap between germline ends came to 10 bases. The CDR3 is CASSYFDTGNTEAFF. Here the CDR3 DNA reads TGTGCCAGCAGTTACTTTGATACGGGGAACACTGAAGCTTTCTTT.

V gene TRBV11-2 combines with J gene TRBJ2-1; the match to TRBD1 covers 7 bases. CDR1 is SGHAT and CDR2 is FQNNGV in the germline V gene. Trimming at V came to 3 bases and at J to 6 bases, leaving 11 bases not matched to a gene. This CDR3 has 16 amino acids. This CDR3 is CASSLDRGGWGNEQFF. Written as DNA, the CDR3 is TGTGCCAGCAGCTTGGATAGAGGGGGCTGGGGCAATGAGCAGTTCTTC.

V is TRBV7-9 and J is TRBJ2-5; 8 nucleotides align to TRBD2. Germline CDR1 is SEHNR and CDR2 is FQNEAQ (reference sequence). The CDR3 consists of 16 residues. The ends lost 5 bases at V and 3 bases at J; junction bases unmatched: 11. The CDR3 DNA sequence: TGTGCCAGCAGCCCAGAGGCGGGGGGACCTAAAGAGACCCAGTACTTC. Translated: CASSPEAGGPKETQYF.

The CDR3 loop reads CAISGLGHQETQYF. CDR3 DNA: TGTGCCATCAGTGGCCTAGGTCACCAAGAGACCCAGTACTTC. The chain carries TRBV10-3 and TRBJ2-5; the D is unclear. The CDR3 extends over 14 amino acids. CDR1 is ENHRY, CDR2 SYGVKD, per germline. Trimming took 4 bases from V and 0 from J, leaving 9 bases between them.